The clone carrying this T cell receptor (beta chain) was picked up a small number of times. Its matching antigen is unknown. This sample is drawn from a study of T cell repertoires in cytomegalovirus infection. Study as a whole: Well-studied HLA-B-restricted CMV epitopes were used in the study alongside recently identified HLA-C-restricted ones. Overall study results and limits: Dominant in the ex vivo response were TCR beta clonotypes restricted by HLA-C and specific for CMV.

CDR1 is SGHVS, CDR2 FNYEAQ, per germline. V gave up 1 base and J gave up 5 bases; unmatched junction bases: 11. The CDR3 is 17 amino acids. One entry per CDR3 protein, called by TCRdb with MiXCR from the reads. Of some 350,000 distinct CDR3 sequences in the sample, roughly 36% are singletons; the top ten hold roughly 13%. The receptor comes from a human donor in good health (CMV status not recorded). Some clones in this sample may be carry-over from other donors' samples. This sample comprised cultured PBMCs, obtained from culture after CMV antigen stimulation. This sequence joins TRBV7-6 and TRBJ1-5; TRBD1 agrees at 7 bases. The DNA for the CDR3 is TGTGCCAGCAGCTTAGTTCTCCCCAGGGGGGACCATCAGCCCCAGCATTTT. It codes for CASSLVLPRGDHQPQHF.